The next 7 T cell receptor beta chains were all read from a single sample in a study of beta chain features in type 1 diabetes. Expressed TCRB transcripts were sequenced because the entire RNA isolate underwent reverse transcription. This table comes from immunoSEQ multiplex PCR, and its TCRdb copy is limited to in-frame clones, with some not included. The sample includes hundreds of thousands of clones, roughly 10% of them seen just once. Sequencing was done on a sample of naive CD4+ T cells from blood. Receptor source: a woman under 30 in good health.

This clone was observed a handful of times. The CDR3 reads CAWSRKGGHNEQFF. The CDR3 DNA reads as TGTGCCTGGAGTAGGAAGGGGGGACACAATGAGCAGTTCTTC. The V gene is TRBV30, the J gene TRBJ2-1; D may match TRBD1 or TRBD2 (6 bases each). V was shortened by 2 bases and J by 5 bases, with 13 bases between the two germline ends. CDR3 length: 14 residues. Germline-derived CDR1 and CDR2 are GTSNPN and SVGIG (reference sequence).

The J gene is TRBJ2-2, the V gene TRBV27; unclear D gene. V was shortened by 3 bases and J by 5 bases, with 10 bases between the two germline ends. The germline V gene encodes CDR1 MNHEY and CDR2 SMNVEV (reference sequence). The CDR3 length is 14 residues. The CDR3 nucleotides read TGTGCCAGCAGTTTTGGGCGGAGAACCGGGGAGCTGTTTTTT. It encodes CASSFGRRTGELFF.

This sequence joins TRBV7-9 and TRBJ1-1, with a weak D call TRBD1 (5 bases). The CDR3 contains 13 residues. The V end lost 7 bases, the J end lost 3 bases, and 12 bases lay between the germline ends. Germline CDR1 SEHNR, CDR2 FQNEAQ (reference sequence). DNA for the CDR3: TGTGCCAGCATGGGGCGTTGGGACACTGAAGCTTTCTTT. Residues: CASMGRWDTEAFF.

This rearrangement joins TRBV30 to TRBJ2-5; 10 nucleotides align to TRBD2. The J call could be wrong; TRBJ2-7 is a better fit for the DNA end. Germline loops: CDR1 GTSNPN, CDR2 SVGIG (reference sequence). The CDR3 is 14 amino acids. The DNA for the CDR3 is TGTGCCTGGGGCCTAGCGGGAGTGCACTACGAGCAGTACTTC. Its protein is CAWGLAGVHYEQYF.

This rearrangement joins TRBV4-3 to TRBJ1-5; D gene ambiguous. CDR3 length: 16 residues. Germline CDR1 and CDR2: LGHNA and YSLEER. Trimming took 0 bases from V and 4 from J, leaving 13 bases between them. The CDR3 DNA sequence: TGCGCCAGCAGCCAAGATCTCCAGCGTAAGAATCAGCCCCAGCATTTT. Translation gives CASSQDLQRKNQPQHF.

The V call is TRBV29-1, the J call TRBJ2-1, with a possible D match to TRBD2 (6 bases). V was clipped by 1 base and J by 3 bases, with 16 bases between them. The germline V gene has CDR1 SQVTM and CDR2 ANQGSEA. The CDR3 runs to 16 residues. CDR3 protein: CSVEVGTGAVYNEQFF. In nucleotides, the CDR3 is TGCAGCGTTGAAGTCGGCACGGGAGCGGTCTACAATGAGCAGTTCTTC.

The chain joins TRBV7-9 to TRBJ2-5; D assignment may be TRBD1 or TRBD2 (6 bases each). CDR1 and CDR2 from the germline V gene are SEHNR and FQNEAQ (reference sequence). This CDR3 comprises 18 residues. V was shortened by 2 bases and J by 3 bases, with 22 bases between the two germline ends. The CDR3 protein is CASSLRRAGDIDEETQYF. The CDR3 coding sequence is TGTGCCAGCAGCTTAAGGAGGGCAGGGGATATTGATGAAGAGACCCAGTACTTC.